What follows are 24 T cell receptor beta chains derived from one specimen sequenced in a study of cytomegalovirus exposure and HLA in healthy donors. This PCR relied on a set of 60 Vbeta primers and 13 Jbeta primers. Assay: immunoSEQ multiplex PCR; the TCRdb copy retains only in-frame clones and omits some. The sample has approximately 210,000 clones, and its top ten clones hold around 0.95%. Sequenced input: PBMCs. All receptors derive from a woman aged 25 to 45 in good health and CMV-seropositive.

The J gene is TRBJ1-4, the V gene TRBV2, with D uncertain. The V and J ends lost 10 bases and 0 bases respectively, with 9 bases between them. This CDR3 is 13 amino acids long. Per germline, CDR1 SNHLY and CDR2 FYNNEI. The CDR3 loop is CATYRTTNEKLFF. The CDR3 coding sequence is TGTGCCACCTACAGAACAACTAATGAAAAACTGTTTTTT.

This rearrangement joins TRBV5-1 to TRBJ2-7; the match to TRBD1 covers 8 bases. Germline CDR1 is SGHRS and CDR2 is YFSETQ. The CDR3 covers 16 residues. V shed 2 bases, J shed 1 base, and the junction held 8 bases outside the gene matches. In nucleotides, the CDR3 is TGCGCCAGCAGCTTTTCCCCGGACAGGGTATCCTACGAGCAGTACTTC. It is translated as CASSFSPDRVSYEQYF.

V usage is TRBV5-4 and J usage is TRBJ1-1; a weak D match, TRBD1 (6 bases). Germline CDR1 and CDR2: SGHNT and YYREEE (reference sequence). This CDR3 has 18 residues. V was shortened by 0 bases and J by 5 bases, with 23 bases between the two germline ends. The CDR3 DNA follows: TGTGCCAGCAGCTTGGATGGCTGGTTTAGGGACACCCTTACTGAAGCTTTCTTT. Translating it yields CASSLDGWFRDTLTEAFF.

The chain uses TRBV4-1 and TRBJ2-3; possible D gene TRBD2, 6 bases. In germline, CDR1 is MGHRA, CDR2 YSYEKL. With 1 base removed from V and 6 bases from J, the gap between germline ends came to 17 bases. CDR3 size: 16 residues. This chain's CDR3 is CASSQGATSGADTQYF. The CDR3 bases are TGCGCCAGCAGCCAAGGCGCCACCTCGGGAGCGGATACGCAGTATTTT.

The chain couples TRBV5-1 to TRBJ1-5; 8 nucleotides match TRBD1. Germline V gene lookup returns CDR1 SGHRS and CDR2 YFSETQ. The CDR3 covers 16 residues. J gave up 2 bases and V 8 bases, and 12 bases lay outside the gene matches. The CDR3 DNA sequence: TGCGCCAGGAGGACAGGGAGAGAGAGGGGCAATCAGCCCCAGCATTTT. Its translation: CARRTGRERGNQPQHF.

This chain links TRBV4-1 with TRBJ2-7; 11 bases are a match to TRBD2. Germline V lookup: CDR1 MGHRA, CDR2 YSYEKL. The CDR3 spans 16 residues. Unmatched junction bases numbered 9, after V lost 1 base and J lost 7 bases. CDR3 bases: TGCGCCAGCAGCCAAGTCCTACTAGCGGGAGCGGTGGAGCAGTACTTC. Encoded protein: CASSQVLLAGAVEQYF.

CDR3 DNA sequence: TGTGCCAGCAGTTACGTGAACCCTTGGAGTCAGCCCCAGCATTTT. Protein sequence: CASSYVNPWSQPQHF. The chain joins TRBV6-5 to TRBJ1-5, with D unresolved. The germline V and J ends were trimmed by 2 bases and 6 bases, with 14 bases remaining between them. CDR1 MNHEY and CDR2 SVGAGI come from the germline V gene. The CDR3 length is 15 residues.

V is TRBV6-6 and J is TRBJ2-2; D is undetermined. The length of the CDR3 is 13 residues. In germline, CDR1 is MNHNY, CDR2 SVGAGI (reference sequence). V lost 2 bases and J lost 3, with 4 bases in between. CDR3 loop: CASSYTDTGELFF. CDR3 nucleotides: TGTGCCAGCAGTTACACGGACACCGGGGAGCTGTTTTTT.

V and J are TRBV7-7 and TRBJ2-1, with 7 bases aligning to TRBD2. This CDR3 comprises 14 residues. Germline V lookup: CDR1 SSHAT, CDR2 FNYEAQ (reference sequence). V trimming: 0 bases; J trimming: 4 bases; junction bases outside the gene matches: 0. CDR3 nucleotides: TGTGCCAGCAGCTTAGCCGGGAGGTACAATGAGCAGTTCTTC. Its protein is CASSLAGRYNEQFF.

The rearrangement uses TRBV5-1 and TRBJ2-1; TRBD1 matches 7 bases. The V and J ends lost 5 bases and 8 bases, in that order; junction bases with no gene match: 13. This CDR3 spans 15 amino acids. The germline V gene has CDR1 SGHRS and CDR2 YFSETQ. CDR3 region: CASSWTGQRNDEQFF. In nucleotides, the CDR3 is TGCGCCAGCAGTTGGACAGGACAACGGAATGATGAGCAGTTCTTC.

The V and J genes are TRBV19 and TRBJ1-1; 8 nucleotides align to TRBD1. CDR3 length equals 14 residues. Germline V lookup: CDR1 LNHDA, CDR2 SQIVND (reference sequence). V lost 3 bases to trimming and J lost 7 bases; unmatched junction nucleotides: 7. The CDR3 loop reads CASSIRGRLGEAFF. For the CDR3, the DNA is TGTGCCAGTAGTATCAGGGGGCGGTTGGGTGAAGCTTTCTTT.

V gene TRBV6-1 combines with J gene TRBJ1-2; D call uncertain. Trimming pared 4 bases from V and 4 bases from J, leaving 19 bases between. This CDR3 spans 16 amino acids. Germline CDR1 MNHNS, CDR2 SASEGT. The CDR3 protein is CASSADPSTGSYGYTF. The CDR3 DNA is TGTGCCAGCAGTGCCGACCCCTCGACGGGTAGCTATGGCTACACCTTC.

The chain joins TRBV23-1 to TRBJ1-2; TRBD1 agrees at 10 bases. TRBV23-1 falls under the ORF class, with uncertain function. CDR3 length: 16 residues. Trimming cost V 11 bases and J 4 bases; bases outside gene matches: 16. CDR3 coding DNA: TGCGCCGTCAACCGGGACAGGGGTCACCACTTCTATGGCTACACCTTC. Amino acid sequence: CAVNRDRGHHFYGYTF.

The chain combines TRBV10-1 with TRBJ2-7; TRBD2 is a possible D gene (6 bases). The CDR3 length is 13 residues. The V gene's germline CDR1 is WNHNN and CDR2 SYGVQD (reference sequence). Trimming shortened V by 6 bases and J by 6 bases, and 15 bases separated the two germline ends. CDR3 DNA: TGCGCCAGCAGGGAAAACGGGGGAAGCGAGCAGTACTTC. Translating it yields CASRENGGSEQYF.

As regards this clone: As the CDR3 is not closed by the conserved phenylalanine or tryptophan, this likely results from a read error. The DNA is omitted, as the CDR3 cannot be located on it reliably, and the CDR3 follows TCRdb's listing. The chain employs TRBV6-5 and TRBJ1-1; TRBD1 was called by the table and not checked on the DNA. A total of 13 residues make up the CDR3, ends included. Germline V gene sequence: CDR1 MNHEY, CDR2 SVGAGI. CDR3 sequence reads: CASSELQGALSFL.

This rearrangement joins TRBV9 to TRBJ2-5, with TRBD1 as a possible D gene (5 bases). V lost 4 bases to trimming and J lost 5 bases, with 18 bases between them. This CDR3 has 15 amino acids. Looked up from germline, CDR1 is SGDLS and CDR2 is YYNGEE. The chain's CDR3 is CASSSGSVRAETQYF. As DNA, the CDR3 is TGTGCCAGCAGCTCGGGCAGTGTCAGGGCTGAGACCCAGTACTTC.

As DNA, the CDR3 is TGTGCCAGCAGCTTACGCCAGGGCTCTGGGAGGCAGCGGGATGGCTACACCTTC. Encoded protein: CASSLRQGSGRQRDGYTF. V and J are TRBV7-6 and TRBJ1-2, with D maybe TRBD1 (5 bases). Germline V gene lookup returns CDR1 SGHVS and CDR2 FNYEAQ. The CDR3 is made up of 18 amino acids. Trimming left V 2 bases short and J 6 bases short, with 25 bases between.

This CDR3 is CASSQVDRGDYEQYF. CDR3 coding DNA: TGTGCCAGCAGCCAAGTGGACAGGGGGGACTACGAGCAGTACTTC. V is TRBV14 and J is TRBJ2-7; 10 bases match TRBD1. Trimming removed 1 base from V and 3 bases from J; junction bases left unmatched: 3. Germline V gene sequence: CDR1 SGHDN, CDR2 FVKESK. The CDR3 runs to 15 residues.

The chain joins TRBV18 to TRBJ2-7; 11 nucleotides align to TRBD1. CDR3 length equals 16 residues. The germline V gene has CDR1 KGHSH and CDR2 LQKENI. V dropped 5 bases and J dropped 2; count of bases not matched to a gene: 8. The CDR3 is CASSDKPGQGAYEQYF. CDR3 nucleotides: TGTGCCAGCTCAGACAAACCGGGACAGGGGGCCTACGAGCAGTACTTC.

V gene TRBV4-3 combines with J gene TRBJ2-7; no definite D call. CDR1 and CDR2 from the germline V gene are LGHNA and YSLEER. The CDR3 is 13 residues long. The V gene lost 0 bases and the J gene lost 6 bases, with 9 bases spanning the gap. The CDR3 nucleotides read TGCGCCAGCAGCCAAGATGTAGATCTCGAGCAGTACTTC. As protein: CASSQDVDLEQYF.

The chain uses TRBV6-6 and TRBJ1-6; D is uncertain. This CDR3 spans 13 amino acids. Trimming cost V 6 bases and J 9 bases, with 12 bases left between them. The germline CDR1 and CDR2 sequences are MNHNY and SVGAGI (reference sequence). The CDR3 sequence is CASSPLAGSPLHF. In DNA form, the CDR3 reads TGTGCCAGCAGCCCGCTAGCTGGTTCACCCCTCCACTTT.

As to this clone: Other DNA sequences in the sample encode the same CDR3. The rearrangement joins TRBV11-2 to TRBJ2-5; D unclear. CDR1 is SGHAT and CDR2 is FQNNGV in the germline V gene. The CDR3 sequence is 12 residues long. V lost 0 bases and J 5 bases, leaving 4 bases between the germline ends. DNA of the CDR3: TGTGCCAGCAGCTTAGATCGGGAGACCCAGTACTTC. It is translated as CASSLDRETQYF.

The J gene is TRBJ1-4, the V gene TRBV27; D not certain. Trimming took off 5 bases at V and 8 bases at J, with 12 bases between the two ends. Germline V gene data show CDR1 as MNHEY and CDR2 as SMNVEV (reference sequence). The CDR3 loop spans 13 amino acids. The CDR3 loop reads CASSKSPGEKLFF. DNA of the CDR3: TGTGCCAGCAGTAAATCCCCGGGGGAAAAACTGTTTTTT.

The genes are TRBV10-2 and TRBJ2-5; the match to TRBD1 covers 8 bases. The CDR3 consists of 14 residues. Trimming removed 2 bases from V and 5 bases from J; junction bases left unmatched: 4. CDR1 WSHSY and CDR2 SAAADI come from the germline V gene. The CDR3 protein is CASSEGHRGETQYF. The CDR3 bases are TGCGCCAGCAGTGAGGGTCACAGGGGGGAGACCCAGTACTTC.